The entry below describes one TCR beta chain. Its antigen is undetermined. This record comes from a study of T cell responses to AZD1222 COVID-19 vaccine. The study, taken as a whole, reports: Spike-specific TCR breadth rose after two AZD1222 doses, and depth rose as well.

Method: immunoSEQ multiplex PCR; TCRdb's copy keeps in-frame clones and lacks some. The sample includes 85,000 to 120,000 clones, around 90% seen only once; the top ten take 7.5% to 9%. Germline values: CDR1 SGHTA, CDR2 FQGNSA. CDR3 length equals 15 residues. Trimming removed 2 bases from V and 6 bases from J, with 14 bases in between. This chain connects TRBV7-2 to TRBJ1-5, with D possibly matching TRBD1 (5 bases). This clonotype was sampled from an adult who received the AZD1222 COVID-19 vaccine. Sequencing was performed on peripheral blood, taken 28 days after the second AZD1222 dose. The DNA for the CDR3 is TGTGCCAGCAGCTTACGCCAGGGAGTGATTCAGCCCCAGCATTTT. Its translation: CASSLRQGVIQPQHF.